The clone carrying this T cell receptor (beta chain) was found once. The V and J ends lost 1 base and 5 bases respectively, with 8 bases between them. Germline CDR1 SGHTA, CDR2 FQGNSA. The CDR3 totals 13 residues. The record originates from a study of PD-1 blockade in classical Hodgkin lymphoma. Brentuximab vedotin exposure varied among the patients, all of whom had relapsed after autologous stem cell transplantation. Negative magnetic selection isolated CD4+ T cells from thawed PBMCs. Some clones are missing from TCRdb's copy, which holds only in-frame ones; the method was immunoSEQ multiplex PCR. The profile shows more than 25,000 clones, 65% to 90% of them singletons.

This TCR derives from a human donor with classical Hodgkin lymphoma. The chain links TRBV7-2 to TRBJ1-2; D remains ambiguous. The material was CD4+ T cells from blood, obtained at baseline. DNA for the CDR3: TGTGCCAGCAGCTTAGGGTCTGGGTATGGCTACACCTTC. Translation: CASSLGSGYGYTF.